This T cell receptor (beta chain) is from a study of blood T cell repertoires in COVID-19. Overall study context: Some COVID-19 samples were acute and others convalescent; all came from the United States, Italy and Spain.

V gave up 1 base and J gave up 5 bases, with 12 bases separating them. Looked up from germline, CDR1 is SQVTM and CDR2 is ANQGSEA. CDR3 length: 13 residues. This clone was counted at least ten times. Produced via immunoSEQ multiplex PCR; TCRdb's table is partial and in-frame only. This sample has 140,000 to 150,000 clones; 88% occur once, and the top ten carry about 2.1%. The TCR originated in a human donor in a cohort sampled during active COVID-19. Input material: peripheral blood. The rearrangement uses TRBV29-1 and TRBJ2-7; D is ambiguous. The CDR3 nucleotides are TGCAGCGTTGAAGGGGCTGTGGGCAACGAGCAGTACTTC. Translating gives CSVEGAVGNEQYF.